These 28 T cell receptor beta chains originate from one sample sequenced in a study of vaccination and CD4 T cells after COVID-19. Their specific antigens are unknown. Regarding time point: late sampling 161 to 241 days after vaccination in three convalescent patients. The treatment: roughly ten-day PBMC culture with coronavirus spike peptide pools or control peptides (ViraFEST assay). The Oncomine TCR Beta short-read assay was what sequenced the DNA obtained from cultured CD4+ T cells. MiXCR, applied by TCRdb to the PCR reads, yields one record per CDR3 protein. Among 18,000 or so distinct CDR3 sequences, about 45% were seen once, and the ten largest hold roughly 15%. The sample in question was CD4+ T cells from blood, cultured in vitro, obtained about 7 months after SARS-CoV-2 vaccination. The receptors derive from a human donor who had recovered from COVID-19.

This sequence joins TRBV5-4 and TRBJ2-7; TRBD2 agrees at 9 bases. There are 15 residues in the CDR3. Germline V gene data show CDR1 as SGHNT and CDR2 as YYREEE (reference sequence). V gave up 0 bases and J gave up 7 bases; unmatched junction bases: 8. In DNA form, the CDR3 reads TGTGCCAGCAGCTTGGGACTAGCGGCGAGTAGGGAGCAGTACTTC. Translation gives CASSLGLAASREQYF.

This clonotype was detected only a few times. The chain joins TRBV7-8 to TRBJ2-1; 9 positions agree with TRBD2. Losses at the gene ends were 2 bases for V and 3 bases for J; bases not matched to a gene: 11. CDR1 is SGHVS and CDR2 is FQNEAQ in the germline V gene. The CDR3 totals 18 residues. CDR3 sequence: CASSLSPRGLAIYNEQFF. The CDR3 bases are TGTGCCAGCAGCTTATCCCCCCGGGGACTAGCCATCTACAATGAGCAGTTCTTC.

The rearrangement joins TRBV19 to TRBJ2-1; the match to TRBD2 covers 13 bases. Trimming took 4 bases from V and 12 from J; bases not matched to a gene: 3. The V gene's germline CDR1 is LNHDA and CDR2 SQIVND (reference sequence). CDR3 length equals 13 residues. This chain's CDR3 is CASSTGLAGRQFF. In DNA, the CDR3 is TGTGCCAGTAGTACGGGACTAGCGGGAAGGCAGTTCTTC.

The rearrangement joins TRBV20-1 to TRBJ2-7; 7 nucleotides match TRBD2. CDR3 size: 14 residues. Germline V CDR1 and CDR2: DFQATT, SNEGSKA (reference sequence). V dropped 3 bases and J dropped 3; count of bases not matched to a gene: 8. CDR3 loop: CSARVAAGSYEQYF. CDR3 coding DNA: TGCAGTGCTAGGGTCGCAGCGGGGAGCTACGAGCAGTACTTC.

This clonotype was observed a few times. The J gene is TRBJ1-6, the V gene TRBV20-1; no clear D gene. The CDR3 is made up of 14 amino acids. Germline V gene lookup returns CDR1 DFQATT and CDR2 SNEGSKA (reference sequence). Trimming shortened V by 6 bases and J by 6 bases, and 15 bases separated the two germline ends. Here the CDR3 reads CSAPTTSGNSPLHF. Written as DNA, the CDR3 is TGCAGTGCGCCCACTACTTCGGGTAATTCACCCCTCCACTTT.

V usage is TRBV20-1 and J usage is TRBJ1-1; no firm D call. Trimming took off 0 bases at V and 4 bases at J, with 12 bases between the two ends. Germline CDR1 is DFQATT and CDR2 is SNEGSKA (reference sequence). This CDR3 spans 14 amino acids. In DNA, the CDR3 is TGCAGTGCTAGAGATACGGGTGAGGGCACTGAAGCTTTCTTT. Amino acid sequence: CSARDTGEGTEAFF.

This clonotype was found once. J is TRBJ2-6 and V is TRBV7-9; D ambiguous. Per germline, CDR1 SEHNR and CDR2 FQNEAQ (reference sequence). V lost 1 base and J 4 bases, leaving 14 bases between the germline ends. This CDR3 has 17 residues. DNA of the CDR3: TGTGCCAGCAGCTTAGTGAGAGGTCCCGAGGGGGCCAACGTCCTGACTTTC. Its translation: CASSLVRGPEGANVLTF.

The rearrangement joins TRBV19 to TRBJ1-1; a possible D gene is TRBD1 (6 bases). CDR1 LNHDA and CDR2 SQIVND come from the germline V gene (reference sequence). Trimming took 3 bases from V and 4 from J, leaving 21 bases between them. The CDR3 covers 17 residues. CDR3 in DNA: TGTGCCAGTAGTATGGCCTTCGCTACAGGGCCCCCCACTGAAGCTTTCTTT. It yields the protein CASSMAFATGPPTEAFF. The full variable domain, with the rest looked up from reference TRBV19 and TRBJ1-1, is DGGITQSPKYLFRKEGQNVTLSCEQNLNHDAMYWYRQDPGQGLRLIYYSQIVNDFQKGDIAEGYSVSREKKESFPLTVTSAQKNPTAFYLCASSMAFATGPPTEAFFGQGTRLTVV.

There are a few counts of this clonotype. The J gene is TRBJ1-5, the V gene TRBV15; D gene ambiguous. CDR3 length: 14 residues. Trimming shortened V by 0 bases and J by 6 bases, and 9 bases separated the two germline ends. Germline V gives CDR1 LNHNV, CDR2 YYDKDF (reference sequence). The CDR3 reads CATSRDGQGQPQHF. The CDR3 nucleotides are TGTGCCACCAGCAGAGACGGTCAAGGTCAGCCCCAGCATTTT.

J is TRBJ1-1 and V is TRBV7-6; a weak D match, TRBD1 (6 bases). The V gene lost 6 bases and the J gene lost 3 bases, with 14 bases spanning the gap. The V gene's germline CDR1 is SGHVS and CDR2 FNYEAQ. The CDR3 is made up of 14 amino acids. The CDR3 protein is CASSSRGADTEAFF. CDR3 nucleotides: TGTGCCAGCAGTTCAAGGGGGGCGGACACTGAAGCTTTCTTT.

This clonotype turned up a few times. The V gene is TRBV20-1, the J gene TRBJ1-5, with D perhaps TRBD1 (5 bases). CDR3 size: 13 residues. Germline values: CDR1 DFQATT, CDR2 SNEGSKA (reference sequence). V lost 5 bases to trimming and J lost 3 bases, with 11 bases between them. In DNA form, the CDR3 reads TGCAGTGCTGGGGCAGGGATCAATCAGCCCCAGCATTTT. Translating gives CSAGAGINQPQHF.

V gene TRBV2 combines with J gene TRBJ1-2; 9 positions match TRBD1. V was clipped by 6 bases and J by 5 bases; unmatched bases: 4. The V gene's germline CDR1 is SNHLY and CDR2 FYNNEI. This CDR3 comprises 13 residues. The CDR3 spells CASRWGTGYGYTF. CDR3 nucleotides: TGTGCCAGCAGGTGGGGGACAGGGTATGGCTACACCTTC.

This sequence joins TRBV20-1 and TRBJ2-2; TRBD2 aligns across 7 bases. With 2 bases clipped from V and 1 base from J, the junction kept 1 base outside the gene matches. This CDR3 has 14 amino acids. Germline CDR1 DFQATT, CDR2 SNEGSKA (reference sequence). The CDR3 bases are TGCAGTGCTAGAACGGGGGGGAACACCGGGGAGCTGTTTTTT. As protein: CSARTGGNTGELFF.

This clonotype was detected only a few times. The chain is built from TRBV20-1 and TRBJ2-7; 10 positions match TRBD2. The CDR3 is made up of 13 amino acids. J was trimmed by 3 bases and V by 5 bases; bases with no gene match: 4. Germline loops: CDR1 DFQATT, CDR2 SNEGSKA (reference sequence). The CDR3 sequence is CSAQIAGGYEQYF. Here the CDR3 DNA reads TGCAGTGCTCAAATAGCGGGAGGCTACGAGCAGTACTTC.

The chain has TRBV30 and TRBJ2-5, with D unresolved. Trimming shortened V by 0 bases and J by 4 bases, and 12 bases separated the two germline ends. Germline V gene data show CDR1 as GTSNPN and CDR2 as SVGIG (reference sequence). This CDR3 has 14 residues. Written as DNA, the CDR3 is TGTGCCTGGAGTGTCATGTTAGTCGGAGAGACCCAGTACTTC. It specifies CAWSVMLVGETQYF.

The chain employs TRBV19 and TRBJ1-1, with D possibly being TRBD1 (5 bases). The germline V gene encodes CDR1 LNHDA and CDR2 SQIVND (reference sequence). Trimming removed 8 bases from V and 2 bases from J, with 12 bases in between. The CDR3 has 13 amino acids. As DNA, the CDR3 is TGTGCCAGTCTCCAAAGGGGAAACACTGAAGCTTTCTTT. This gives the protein CASLQRGNTEAFF. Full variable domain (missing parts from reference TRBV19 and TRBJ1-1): DGGITQSPKYLFRKEGQNVTLSCEQNLNHDAMYWYRQDPGQGLRLIYYSQIVNDFQKGDIAEGYSVSREKKESFPLTVTSAQKNPTAFYLCASLQRGNTEAFFGQGTRLTVV.

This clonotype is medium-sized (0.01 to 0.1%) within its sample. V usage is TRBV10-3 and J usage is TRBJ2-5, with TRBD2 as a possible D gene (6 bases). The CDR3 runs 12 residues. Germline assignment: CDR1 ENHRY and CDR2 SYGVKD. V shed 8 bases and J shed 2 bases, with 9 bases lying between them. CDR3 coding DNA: TGTGCCATCCGGGGAGGACAAGAGACCCAGTACTTC. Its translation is CAIRGGQETQYF.

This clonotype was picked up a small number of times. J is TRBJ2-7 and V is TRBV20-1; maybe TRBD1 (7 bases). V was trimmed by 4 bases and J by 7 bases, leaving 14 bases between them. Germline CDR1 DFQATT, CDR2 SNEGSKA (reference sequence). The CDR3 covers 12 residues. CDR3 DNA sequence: TGCAGTGCTATTGACAGGGCGGGGGAGCAGTACTTC. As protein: CSAIDRAGEQYF.

For the CDR3, the DNA is TGTGCCAGCAGCTTAGTCCAGAGCACAGATACGCAGTATTTT. The encoded protein is CASSLVQSTDTQYF. V and J are TRBV7-9 and TRBJ2-3; no firm D call. Germline V gene lookup returns CDR1 SEHNR and CDR2 FQNEAQ (reference sequence). This CDR3 spans 14 amino acids. V lost 1 base to trimming and J lost 0 bases, with 5 bases between them.

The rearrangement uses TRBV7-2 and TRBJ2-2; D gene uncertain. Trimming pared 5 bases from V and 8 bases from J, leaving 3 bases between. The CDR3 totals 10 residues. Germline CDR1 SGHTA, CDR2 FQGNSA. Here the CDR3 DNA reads TGTGCCAGCAGCCCTGGGGAGCTGTTTTTT. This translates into CASSPGELFF.

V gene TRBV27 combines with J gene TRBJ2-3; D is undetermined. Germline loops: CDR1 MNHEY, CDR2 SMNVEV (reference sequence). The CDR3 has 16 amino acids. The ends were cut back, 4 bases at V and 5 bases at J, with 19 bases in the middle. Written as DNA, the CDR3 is TGTGCCAGCAGTTATAGGTTACCTGGGTTTGTAGATACGCAGTATTTT. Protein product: CASSYRLPGFVDTQYF.

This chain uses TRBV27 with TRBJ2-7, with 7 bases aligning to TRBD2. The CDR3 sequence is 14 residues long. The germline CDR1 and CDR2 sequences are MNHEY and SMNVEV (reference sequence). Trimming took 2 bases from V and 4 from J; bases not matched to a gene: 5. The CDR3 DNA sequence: TGTGCCAGCAGTTTAATTGGGCGGGAGTACGAGCAGTACTTC. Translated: CASSLIGREYEQYF.

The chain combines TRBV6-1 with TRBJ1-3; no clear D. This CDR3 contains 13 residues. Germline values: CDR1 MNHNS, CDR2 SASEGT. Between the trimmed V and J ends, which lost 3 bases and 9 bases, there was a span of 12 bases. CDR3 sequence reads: CASSEVAVGTIYF. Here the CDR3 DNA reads TGTGCCAGCAGTGAGGTGGCAGTTGGCACCATATATTTT.

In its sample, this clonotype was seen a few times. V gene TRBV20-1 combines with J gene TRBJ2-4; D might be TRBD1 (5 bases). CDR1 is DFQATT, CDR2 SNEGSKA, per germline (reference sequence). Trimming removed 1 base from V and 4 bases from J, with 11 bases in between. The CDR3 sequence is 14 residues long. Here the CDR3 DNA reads TGCAGTGCTAGAGTCCCAGGGTGGAAAAACATTCAGTACTTC. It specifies CSARVPGWKNIQYF.

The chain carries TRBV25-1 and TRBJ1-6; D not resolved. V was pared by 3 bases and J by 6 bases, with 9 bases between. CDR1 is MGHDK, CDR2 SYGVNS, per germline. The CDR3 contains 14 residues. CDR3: CASSDGILNSPLHF. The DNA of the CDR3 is TGTGCCAGCAGTGACGGAATTCTTAATTCACCCCTCCACTTT.

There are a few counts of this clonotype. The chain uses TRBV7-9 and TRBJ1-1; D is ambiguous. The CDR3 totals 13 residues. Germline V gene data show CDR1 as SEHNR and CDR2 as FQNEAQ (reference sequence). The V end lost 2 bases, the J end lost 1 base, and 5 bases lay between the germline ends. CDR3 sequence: CASSLLRNTEAFF. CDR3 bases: TGTGCCAGCAGCTTATTACGGAACACTGAAGCTTTCTTT.

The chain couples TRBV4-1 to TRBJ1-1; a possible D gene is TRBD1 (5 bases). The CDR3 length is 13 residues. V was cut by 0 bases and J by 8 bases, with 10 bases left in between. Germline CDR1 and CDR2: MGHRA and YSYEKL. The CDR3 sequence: CASSQEEGREAFF. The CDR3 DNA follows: TGCGCCAGCAGCCAAGAGGAGGGACGAGAAGCTTTCTTT.

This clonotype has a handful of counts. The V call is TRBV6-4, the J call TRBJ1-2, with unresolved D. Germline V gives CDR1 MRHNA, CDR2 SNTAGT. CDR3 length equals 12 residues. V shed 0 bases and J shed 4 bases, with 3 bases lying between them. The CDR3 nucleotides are TGTGCCAGCAGTGACTCGCTCTATGGCTACACCTTC. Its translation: CASSDSLYGYTF.